The entry below gives a single TCR beta chain sequence along with its context. This sample stems from a study of blood T cell repertoires in COVID-19. Study details: Spain, Italy and the United States supplied samples that represented acute and convalescent COVID-19.

CDR1 is SGHNT, CDR2 YENEEA, per germline. CDR3 size: 15 residues. The V end was cut by 1 base, the J end by 0 bases, with 10 bases between. Sequencing used immunoSEQ multiplex PCR; TCRdb keeps in-frame clones, though not all of them. The sample lists approximately 180,000 clones; about 93% were seen once. This chain joins TRBV11-3 and TRBJ2-7; D gene ambiguous. The sequencing sample was made of peripheral blood. The clonotype originates from a man between 50 and 59 years old with acute or convalescent COVID-19. The CDR3 coding sequence is TGTGCCAGCAGCTTAGGGCAGGCGAGCTCCTACGAGCAGTACTTC. It codes for CASSLGQASSYEQYF.